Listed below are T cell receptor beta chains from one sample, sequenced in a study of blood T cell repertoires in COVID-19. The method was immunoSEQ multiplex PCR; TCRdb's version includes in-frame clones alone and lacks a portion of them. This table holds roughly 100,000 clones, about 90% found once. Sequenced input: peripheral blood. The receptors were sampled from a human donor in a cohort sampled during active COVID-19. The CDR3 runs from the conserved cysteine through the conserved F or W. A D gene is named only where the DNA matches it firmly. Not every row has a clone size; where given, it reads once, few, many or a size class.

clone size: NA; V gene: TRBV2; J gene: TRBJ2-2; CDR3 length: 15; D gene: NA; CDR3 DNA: TGTGCCAGCAGTGTTGAGGGAAGAATTGCCGGGGAGCTGTTTTTT; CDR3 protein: CASSVEGRIAGELFF
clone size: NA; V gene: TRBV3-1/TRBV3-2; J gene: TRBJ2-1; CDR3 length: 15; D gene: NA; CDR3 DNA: TGTGCCAGCAGCCAAGAACCGGGAGTAAGTCATGAGCAGTTCTTC; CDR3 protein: CASSQEPGVSHEQFF
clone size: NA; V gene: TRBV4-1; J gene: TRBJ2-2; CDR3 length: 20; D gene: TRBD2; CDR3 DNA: TGCGCCAGCAGCCCCCCCCCGGGACTAGCGGGAGGAGTTGGGACCGGGGAGCTGTTTTTT; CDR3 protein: CASSPPPGLAGGVGTGELFF
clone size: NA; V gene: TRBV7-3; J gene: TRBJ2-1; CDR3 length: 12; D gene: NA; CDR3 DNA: TGTGCCAGCAGCATCGCGGGGGCGGGGCAGTTCTTC; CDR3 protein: CASSIAGAGQFF
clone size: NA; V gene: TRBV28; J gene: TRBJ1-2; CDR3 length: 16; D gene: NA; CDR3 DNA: TGTGCCAGCAGTCCCGACCCGACAGAGATGGGGTATGGCTACACCTTC; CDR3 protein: CASSPDPTEMGYGYTF
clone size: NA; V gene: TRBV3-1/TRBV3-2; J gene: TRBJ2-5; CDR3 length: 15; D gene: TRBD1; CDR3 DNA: TGTGCCAGCACCTTGGGGACAGGGGGCGGCGAGACCCAGTACTTC; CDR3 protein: CASTLGTGGGETQYF
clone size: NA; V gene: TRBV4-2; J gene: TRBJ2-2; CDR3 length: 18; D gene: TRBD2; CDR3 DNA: TGTGCCAGCAGCCCAGGACTAGCGGGAGGGCCCGGCACCGGGGAGCTGTTTTTT; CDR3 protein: CASSPGLAGGPGTGELFF
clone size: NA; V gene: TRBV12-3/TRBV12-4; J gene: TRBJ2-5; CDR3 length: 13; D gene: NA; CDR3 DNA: TGTGCCAGCAGTTTAGTCCGCGGGGAGACCCAGTACTTC; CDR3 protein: CASSLVRGETQYF
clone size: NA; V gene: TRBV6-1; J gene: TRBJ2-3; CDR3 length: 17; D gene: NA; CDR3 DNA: TGTGCCAGCAGTGAATTTCTAGGGGCGGGGGCAACAGATACGCAGTATTTT; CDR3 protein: CASSEFLGAGATDTQYF
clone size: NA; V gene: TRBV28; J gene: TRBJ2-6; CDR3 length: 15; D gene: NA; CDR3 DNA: TGTGCCAGCAGGTTGGCGACTACTTGGGCCAACGTCCTGACTTTC; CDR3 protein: CASRLATTWANVLTF
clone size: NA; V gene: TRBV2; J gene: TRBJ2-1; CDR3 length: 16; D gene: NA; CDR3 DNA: TGTGCCAGCCAAAGAACCCGGACAAACATATACAATGAGCAGTTCTTC; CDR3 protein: CASQRTRTNIYNEQFF
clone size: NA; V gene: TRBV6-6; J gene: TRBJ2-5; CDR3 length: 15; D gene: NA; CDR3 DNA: TGTGCCAGCCGGGGGGCCCGCAACGGACAAGAGACCCAGTACTTC; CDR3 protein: CASRGARNGQETQYF
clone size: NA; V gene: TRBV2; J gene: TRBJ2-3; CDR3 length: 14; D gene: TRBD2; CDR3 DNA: TGTGCCAGCAATTTAGCGGGGAGCACAGATACGCAGTATTTT; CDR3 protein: CASNLAGSTDTQYF
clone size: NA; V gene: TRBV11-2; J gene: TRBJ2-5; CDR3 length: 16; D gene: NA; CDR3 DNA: TGTGCCAGCAGCTTAGAAGCGGCGGAGGTGTGGGAGACCCAGTACTTC; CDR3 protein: CASSLEAAEVWETQYF
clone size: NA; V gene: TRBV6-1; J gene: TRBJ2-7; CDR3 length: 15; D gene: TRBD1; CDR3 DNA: TGTGCCAGCAGTGACAGTTTCAGGGGGTTTTACGAGCAGTACTTC; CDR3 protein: CASSDSFRGFYEQYF
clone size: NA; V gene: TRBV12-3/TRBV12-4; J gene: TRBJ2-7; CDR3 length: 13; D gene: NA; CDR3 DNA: TGTGCCAGCAGTCACCGGACAGCAGACGAGCAGTACTTC; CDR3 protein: CASSHRTADEQYF
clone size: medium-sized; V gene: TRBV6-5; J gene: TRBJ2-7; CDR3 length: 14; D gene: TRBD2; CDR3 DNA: TGTGCCAGCAGTTACTCGTCCAGCGGGAACGAGCAGTACTTC; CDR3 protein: CASSYSSSGNEQYF
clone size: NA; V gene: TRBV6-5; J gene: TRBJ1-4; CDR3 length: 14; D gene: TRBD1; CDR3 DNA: TGTGCCAGCAGTAAAAGACAGGGCGGTGAAAAACTGTTTTTT; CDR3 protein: CASSKRQGGEKLFF
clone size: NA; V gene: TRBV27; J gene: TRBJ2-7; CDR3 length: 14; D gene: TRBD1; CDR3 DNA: TGTGCCAGCAGTCCCGGGACAGTTTCCTACGAGCAGTACTTC; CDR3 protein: CASSPGTVSYEQYF
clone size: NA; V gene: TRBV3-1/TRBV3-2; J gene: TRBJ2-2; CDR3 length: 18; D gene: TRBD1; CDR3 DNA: TGTGCCAGCAGCCAAGCAGGAGTGGGACAGGGTTACGTCGGGGAGCTGTTTTTT; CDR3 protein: CASSQAGVGQGYVGELFF
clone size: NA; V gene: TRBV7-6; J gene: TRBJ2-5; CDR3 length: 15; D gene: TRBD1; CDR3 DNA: TGTGCCAGCAGCCCTCCGACAGGGACCGGAGAGACCCAGTACTTC; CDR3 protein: CASSPPTGTGETQYF
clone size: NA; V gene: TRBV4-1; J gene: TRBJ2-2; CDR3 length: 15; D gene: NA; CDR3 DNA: TGCGCCAGCAGCCAAGGGTCACTCGCGGCCGGGGAGCTGTTTTTT; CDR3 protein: CASSQGSLAAGELFF
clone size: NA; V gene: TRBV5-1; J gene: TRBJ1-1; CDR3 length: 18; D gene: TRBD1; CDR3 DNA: TGCGCCAGCAGCTTGGCCGTTCGGGACAGCCTAACGAACACTGAAGCTTTCTTT; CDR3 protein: CASSLAVRDSLTNTEAFF
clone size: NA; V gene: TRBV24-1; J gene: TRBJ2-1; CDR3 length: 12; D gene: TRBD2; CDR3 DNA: TGTGCCACCCGGGGAGGGTACAATGAGCAGTTCTTC; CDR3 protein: CATRGGYNEQFF
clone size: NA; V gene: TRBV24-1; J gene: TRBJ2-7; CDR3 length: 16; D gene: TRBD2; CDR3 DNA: TGTGCCACCAGTGATCCCGGGACTAGCGGGATCCACGAGCAGTACTTC; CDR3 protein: CATSDPGTSGIHEQYF
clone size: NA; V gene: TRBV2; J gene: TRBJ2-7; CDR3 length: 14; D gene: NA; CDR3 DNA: TGTGCCAGCAGTCGGCCGGGGGAACCCTACGAGCAGTACTTC; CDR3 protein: CASSRPGEPYEQYF
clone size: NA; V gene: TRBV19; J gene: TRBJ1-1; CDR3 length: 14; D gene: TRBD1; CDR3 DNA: TGTGCCAGTTCCAGGGGGCTCTCGGGTACTGAAGCTTTCTTT; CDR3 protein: CASSRGLSGTEAFF
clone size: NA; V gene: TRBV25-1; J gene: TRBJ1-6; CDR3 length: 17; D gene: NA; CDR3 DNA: TGTGCCAGCAGTGAATATTGGGGGCCTGAAGGTGAATCACCCCTCCACTTT; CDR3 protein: CASSEYWGPEGESPLHF
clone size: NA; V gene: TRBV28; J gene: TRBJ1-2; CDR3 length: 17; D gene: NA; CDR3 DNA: TGTGCCAGCAGTTCCCAAACAGGGACGGTAGTTGAGTATGGCTACACCTTC; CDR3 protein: CASSSQTGTVVEYGYTF
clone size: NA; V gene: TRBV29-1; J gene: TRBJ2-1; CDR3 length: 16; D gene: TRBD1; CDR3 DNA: TGCAGCGTTCAACGGACAGGGGGTAGCTCCTACAATGAGCAGTTCTTC; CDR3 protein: CSVQRTGGSSYNEQFF
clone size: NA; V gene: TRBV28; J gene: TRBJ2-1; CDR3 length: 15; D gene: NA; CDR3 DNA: TGTGCCAGCAGTTTAAATCTAGCGAGGAAGACTGAGCAGTTCTTC; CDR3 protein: CASSLNLARKTEQFF
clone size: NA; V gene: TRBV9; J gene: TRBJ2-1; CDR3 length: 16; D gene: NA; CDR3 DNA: TGTGCCAGCAGCGTAGGTCCAGGGGGGCCCTACAATGAGCAGTTCTTC; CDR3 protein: CASSVGPGGPYNEQFF
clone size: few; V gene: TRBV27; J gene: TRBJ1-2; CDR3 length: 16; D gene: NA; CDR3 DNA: TGTGCCAGCACTACCGGACAGTCTGGGGCTAACTATGGCTACACCTTC; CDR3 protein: CASTTGQSGANYGYTF
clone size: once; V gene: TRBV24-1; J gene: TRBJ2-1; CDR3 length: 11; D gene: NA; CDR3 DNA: TGTGCCACCAGTGGGGGAGATGAGCAGTTCTTC; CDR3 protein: CATSGGDEQFF
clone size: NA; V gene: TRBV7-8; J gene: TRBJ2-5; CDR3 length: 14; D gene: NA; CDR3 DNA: TGTGCCAGCAGCCCCTGGGGGGGCGCAGAGACCCAGTACTTC; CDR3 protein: CASSPWGGAETQYF
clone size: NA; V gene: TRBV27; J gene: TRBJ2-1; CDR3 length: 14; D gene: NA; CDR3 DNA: TGTGCCAGCAGTTTAGGGAGCGGGTTCAATGAGCAGTTCTTC; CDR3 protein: CASSLGSGFNEQFF
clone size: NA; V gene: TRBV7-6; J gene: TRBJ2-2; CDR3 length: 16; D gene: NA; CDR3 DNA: TGTGCCAGCAGCTTAATTGGCAGGGTTTACACCGGGGAGCTGTTTTTT; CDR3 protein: CASSLIGRVYTGELFF
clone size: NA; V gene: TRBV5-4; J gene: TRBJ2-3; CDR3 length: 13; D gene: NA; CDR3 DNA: TGTGCCAGCAGCTCGCAGGACGAGGGTACGCAGTATTTT; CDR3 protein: CASSSQDEGTQYF
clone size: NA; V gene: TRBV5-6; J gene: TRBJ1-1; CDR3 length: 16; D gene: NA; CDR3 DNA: TGTGCCAGCAGCTTAGAACCGGGGTGGTCGGTCACTGAAGCTTTCTTT; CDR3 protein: CASSLEPGWSVTEAFF
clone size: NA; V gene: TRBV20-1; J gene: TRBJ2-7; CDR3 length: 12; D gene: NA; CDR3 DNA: TGCAGTGCTAGTTACAGCTACTACGAGCAGTACTTC; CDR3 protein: CSASYSYYEQYF
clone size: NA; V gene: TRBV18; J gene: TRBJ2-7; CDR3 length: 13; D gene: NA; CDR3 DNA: TGTGCCAGCTCACCACCGTTCGGGTACGAGCAGTACTTC; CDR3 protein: CASSPPFGYEQYF
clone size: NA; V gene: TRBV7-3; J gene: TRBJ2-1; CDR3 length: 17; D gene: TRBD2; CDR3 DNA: TGTGCCAGCAGCTCACGGGGACTAGCGGGGACCAACAATGAGCAGTTCTTC; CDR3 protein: CASSSRGLAGTNNEQFF
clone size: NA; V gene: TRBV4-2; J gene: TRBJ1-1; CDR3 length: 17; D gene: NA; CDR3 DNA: TGTGCCAGCAGCCAAGATTTGTCGCCTCAGGGTCACACTGAAGCTTTCTTT; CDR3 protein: CASSQDLSPQGHTEAFF
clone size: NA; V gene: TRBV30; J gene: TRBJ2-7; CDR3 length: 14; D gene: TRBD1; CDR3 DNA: TGTGCCTGGAGGGGGACAGGGGTTGGATACGAGCAGTACTTC; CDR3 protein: CAWRGTGVGYEQYF
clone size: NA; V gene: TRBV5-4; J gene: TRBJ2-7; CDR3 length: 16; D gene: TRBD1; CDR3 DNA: TGTGCCAGCAGCGGAGGACAGGGGGAATTCGTCTACGAGCAGTACTTC; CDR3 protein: CASSGGQGEFVYEQYF
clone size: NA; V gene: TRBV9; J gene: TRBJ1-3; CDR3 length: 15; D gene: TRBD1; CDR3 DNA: TGTGCCAGCAGCCCGAACAGGGGGCTAAAGAACACCATATATTTT; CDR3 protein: CASSPNRGLKNTIYF
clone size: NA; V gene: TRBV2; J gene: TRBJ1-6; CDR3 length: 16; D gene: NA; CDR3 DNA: TGTGCCAGCGCGGGACTCCCAAGCTCCTATAATTCACCCCTCCACTTT; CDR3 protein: CASAGLPSSYNSPLHF
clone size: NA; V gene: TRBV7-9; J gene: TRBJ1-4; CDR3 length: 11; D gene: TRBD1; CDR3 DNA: TGTGCCAGCAGCTTCCGGGACAGGGTGTTTTTT; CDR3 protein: CASSFRDRVFF